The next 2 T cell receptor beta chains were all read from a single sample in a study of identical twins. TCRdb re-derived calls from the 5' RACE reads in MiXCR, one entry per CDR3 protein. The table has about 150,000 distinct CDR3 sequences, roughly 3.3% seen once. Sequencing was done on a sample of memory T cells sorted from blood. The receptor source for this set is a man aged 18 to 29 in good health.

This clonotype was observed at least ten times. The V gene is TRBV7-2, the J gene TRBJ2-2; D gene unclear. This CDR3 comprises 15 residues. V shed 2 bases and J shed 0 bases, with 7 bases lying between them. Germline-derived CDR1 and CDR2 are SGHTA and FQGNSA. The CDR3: CASSLSKSNTGELFF. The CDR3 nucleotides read TGTGCCAGCAGCTTATCCAAATCGAACACCGGGGAGCTGTTTTTT.

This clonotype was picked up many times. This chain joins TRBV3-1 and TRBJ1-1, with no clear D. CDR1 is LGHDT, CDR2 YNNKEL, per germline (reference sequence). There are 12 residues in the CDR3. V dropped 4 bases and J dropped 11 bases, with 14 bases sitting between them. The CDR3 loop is CASSRGQLNAFF. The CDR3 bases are TGTGCCAGCAGCCGAGGGCAGTTAAATGCTTTCTTT.